The entry below describes one T cell receptor beta chain. Assay: immunoSEQ multiplex PCR; the TCRdb copy retains only in-frame clones and omits some. Of some 1,600,000 clones detected, around 98% appear once; the ten largest clones hold roughly 0.45%. Germline CDR1 and CDR2: PRHDT and FYEKMQ (reference sequence). The CDR3 contains 15 residues. Trimming pared 2 bases from V and 1 base from J, leaving 11 bases between. The study drew all its donors from Caucasian adults living in Nashville, Tennessee. The data derive from a study of shared clonotypes between healthy human individuals. This sequence joins TRBV13 and TRBJ2-5, with D possibly TRBD2 on 5 matching bases. Sequenced material: naive CD4+ T cells sorted from blood. As to subset: CD45RA+ positively selected. The TCR originated in a man aged 25 to 40 in good health. CDR3 in DNA: TGTGCCAGCAGCTTACTCGTCGCGGGCCAAGAGACCCAGTACTTC. This encodes CASSLLVAGQETQYF.